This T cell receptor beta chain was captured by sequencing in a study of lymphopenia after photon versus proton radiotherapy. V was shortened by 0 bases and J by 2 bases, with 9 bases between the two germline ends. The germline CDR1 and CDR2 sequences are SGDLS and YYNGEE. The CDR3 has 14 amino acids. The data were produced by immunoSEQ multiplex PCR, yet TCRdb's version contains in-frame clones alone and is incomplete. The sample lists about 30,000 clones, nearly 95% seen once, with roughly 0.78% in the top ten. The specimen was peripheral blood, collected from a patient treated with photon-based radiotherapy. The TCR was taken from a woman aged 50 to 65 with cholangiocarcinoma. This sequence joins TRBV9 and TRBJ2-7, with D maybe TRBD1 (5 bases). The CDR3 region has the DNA TGTGCCAGCAGCGTAGACCAAGGGGCCTACGAGCAGTACTTC. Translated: CASSVDQGAYEQYF.